Listed below are T cell receptor beta chains from one sample, sequenced in a study of blood T cell repertoires in COVID-19. Assay: immunoSEQ multiplex PCR; the TCRdb copy retains only in-frame clones and omits some. The sample includes 150,000 or so clones, roughly four fifths seen only once; the top ten take roughly 11%. Specimen: peripheral blood. All receptors come from a human donor in a cohort sampled during active COVID-19. The CDR3 runs from the conserved cysteine through the conserved F or W. D genes are given only for firm matches. Size values are once, few and many counts, or a class for expanded clones, and some rows have none.

D gene,J gene,V gene,clone size,CDR3 length,CDR3 DNA,CDR3 protein
TRBD2,TRBJ2-7,TRBV7-3,.,15,TGTGCCAGCAGCTCGCGGACTAGCGGGACAGGAGAGCAGTACTTC,CASSSRTSGTGEQYF
.,TRBJ2-1,TRBV20-1,.,10,TGCAGTGCTAGCCTAGCTCAGCAGTTCTTC,CSASLAQQFF
TRBD1,TRBJ2-2,TRBV24-1,.,16,TGTGCCACCAGTGTAGATGAGCACAGGGGGTCCGGGGAGCTGTTTTTT,CATSVDEHRGSGELFF
TRBD1,TRBJ2-5,TRBV6-2/TRBV6-3,few,17,TGTGCCAGCAGTTCCGCCCCGTGGCAGGGGGCGAAAGAGACCCAGTACTTC,CASSSAPWQGAKETQYF
.,TRBJ1-1,TRBV28,.,16,TGTGCCAGCAGTTTCATCGGAGGCCTCTCGGACACTGAAGCTTTCTTT,CASSFIGGLSDTEAFF
TRBD2,TRBJ2-7,TRBV5-6,.,16,TGTGCCAGCAGCCTCTTCGCCGCGGGACTATACTACGAGCAGTACTTC,CASSLFAAGLYYEQYF
.,TRBJ2-7,TRBV27,.,14,TGTGCCAGCAGTTGGGGGGACTCCACCTACGAGCAGTACTTC,CASSWGDSTYEQYF
.,TRBJ1-5,TRBV7-9,.,15,TGTGCCAGCAGCCTCGGGCAGGGTGCCAATCAGCCCCAGCATTTT,CASSLGQGANQPQHF
.,TRBJ1-2,TRBV19,once,13,TGTGCCAGTAGTACTTATGACACCTATGGCTACACCTTC,CASSTYDTYGYTF
TRBD1,TRBJ2-3,TRBV5-6,.,16,TGTGCCAGCAGCAAATGGATGGGGACAGGGGGTGATACGCAGTATTTT,CASSKWMGTGGDTQYF
.,TRBJ2-1,TRBV7-2,once,15,TGTGCCAGCAGCTTAGGCTTACCAGCCTACAATGAGCAGTTCTTC,CASSLGLPAYNEQFF
TRBD1,TRBJ2-3,TRBV7-6,.,16,TGTGCCAGCAGCTTAGCGGGACAGGGGGCAGGAGATACGCAGTATTTT,CASSLAGQGAGDTQYF
.,TRBJ1-2,TRBV5-6,.,14,TGTGCCAGCAGCTTGTACAGGGTCGTCTATGGCTACACCTTC,CASSLYRVVYGYTF
.,TRBJ1-1,TRBV18,.,17,TGTGCCAGCTCAGAACCCCGGGGGGCCCGAATGAACACTGAAGCTTTCTTT,CASSEPRGARMNTEAFF
.,TRBJ1-1,TRBV10-3,.,14,TGTGCCATCAGTGTAGCATTCGAGAACACTGAAGCTTTCTTT,CAISVAFENTEAFF
.,TRBJ1-2,TRBV10-2,.,13,TGCGCCAGCAGTGACGCGAATCTCTATGGCTACACCTTC,CASSDANLYGYTF
TRBD1,TRBJ2-3,TRBV28,.,16,TGTGCCAGCAGTACAGGGGGACAGGGAGCGGGTGATACGCAGTATTTT,CASSTGGQGAGDTQYF
.,TRBJ1-1,TRBV5-4,.,15,TGTGCCAGCAGCGTAGGACGGGAAATCGGCACTGAAGCTTTCTTT,CASSVGREIGTEAFF
.,TRBJ1-1,TRBV28,.,14,TGTGCCATCACTCCCGGACAGTCGAACACTGAAGCTTTCTTT,CAITPGQSNTEAFF
.,TRBJ2-2,TRBV5-4,.,15,TGTGCCAGCAGCTCGAACTATGTCAACACCGGGGAGCTGTTTTTT,CASSSNYVNTGELFF
TRBD1,TRBJ1-2,TRBV13,.,16,TGTGCCAGCAGCTTAGGCACAGGGGTAGAGGACTATGGCTACACCTTC,CASSLGTGVEDYGYTF
TRBD1,TRBJ1-6,TRBV28,.,14,TGTGCCAGCACCGGACAGGTCCTCAATTCACCCCTCCACTTT,CASTGQVLNSPLHF
TRBD2,TRBJ2-3,TRBV5-1,.,14,TGCGCCAGCAGCCCAGGACTAGCCGCAGATACGCAGTATTTT,CASSPGLAADTQYF
.,TRBJ1-2,TRBV5-8,.,13,TGTGCCAGCAGACCAGAGCGGGGCTATGGCTACACCTTC,CASRPERGYGYTF
TRBD1,TRBJ1-4,TRBV6-1,.,14,TGTGCCAGCAGTGAGGGGACAGGGATCGAAAAACTGTTTTTT,CASSEGTGIEKLFF
.,TRBJ1-2,TRBV4-3,.,15,TGCGCCAGCAGCCAAGTACAGAACCCTAACTATGGCTACACCTTC,CASSQVQNPNYGYTF
.,TRBJ2-1,TRBV5-1,.,13,TGCGCCAGCAGCCTGGGAGTCTACAATGAGCAGTTCTTC,CASSLGVYNEQFF
.,TRBJ2-3,TRBV5-6,.,16,TGTGCCAGCAGCACCAAATGGACACATCTCACAGATACGCAGTATTTT,CASSTKWTHLTDTQYF
.,TRBJ2-7,TRBV7-2,.,15,TGTGCCAGCACCCCGGTTGGGGCTAGCGTTAGTGGGCAGTACTTC,CASTPVGASVSGQYF
.,TRBJ2-1,TRBV7-9,.,14,TGTGCCAGCAGCCCCAGGGACTCCTACAATGAGCAGTTCTTC,CASSPRDSYNEQFF
TRBD2,TRBJ2-2,TRBV4-3,.,17,TGCGCCAGCAGCCAAGAAGGCCTAGCGGGAGAGGCCGGGGAGCTGTTTTTT,CASSQEGLAGEAGELFF
TRBD2,TRBJ2-3,TRBV27,many,16,TGTGCCAGCAGTTCGACTAGCGTTAAGCAGGGGGATACGCAGTATTTT,CASSSTSVKQGDTQYF
TRBD1,TRBJ1-5,TRBV7-9,.,14,TGTGCCAGCAGCCCACAGGGGATCAATCAGCCCCAGCATTTT,CASSPQGINQPQHF
.,TRBJ2-2,TRBV21-1,once,16,TGTGCCAGCAGCAGCTTACCCGGGGGAGGGACCGGGGAGCTGTTTTTT,CASSSLPGGGTGELFF
TRBD1,TRBJ1-2,TRBV7-2,.,16,TGTGCCAGCAGCTTAGTTGGGACAGGGAGTAACTATGGCTACACCTTC,CASSLVGTGSNYGYTF
.,TRBJ2-4,TRBV6-1,.,11,TGTGCCAGCAGTGATGGGGACACCAAGTACTTC,CASSDGDTKYF
TRBD1,TRBJ2-1,TRBV12-3/TRBV12-4,.,13,TGTGCCAGCAGCTGGGACAGCTACAATGAGCAGTTCTTC,CASSWDSYNEQFF
TRBD2,TRBJ2-1,TRBV6-8,.,17,TGTGCCAGCAGTTATGCCCAGCGGGGGGGGACATTAGGGGAGCAGTTCTTC,CASSYAQRGGTLGEQFF
TRBD1,TRBJ2-3,TRBV30,.,15,TGTGCCTGGAGTGTGTCAGGGACAGGGACAGATACGCAGTATTTT,CAWSVSGTGTDTQYF
.,TRBJ1-6,TRBV18,.,16,TGTGCCAGCTCAACCTTGCCTCAGGGTTATAATTCACCCCTCCACTTT,CASSTLPQGYNSPLHF
.,TRBJ1-2,TRBV30,.,13,TGTGCCTGGAGTGGGGGCCCGGCCTATTTGTACACCTTC,CAWSGGPAYLYTF
TRBD1,TRBJ1-6,TRBV29-1,few,15,TGCAGCGTTGCGGAGGGACAGGGGAAATATTCACCCCTCCACTTT,CSVAEGQGKYSPLHF
TRBD2,TRBJ2-1,TRBV6-2/TRBV6-3,.,16,TGTGCCAGCAGTTACCGCGGACTAGCGGGAGGGGGGGAGCAGTTCTTC,CASSYRGLAGGGEQFF
.,TRBJ2-5,TRBV10-1,few,15,TGCGCCAGCAGTGACCCGAGCAGGGATGGAGAGACCCAGTACTTC,CASSDPSRDGETQYF
TRBD2,TRBJ2-1,TRBV6-2/TRBV6-3,.,17,TGTGCCAGCAGTTACTCGAATCCTAGCGGGCTTTACAATGAGCAGTTCTTC,CASSYSNPSGLYNEQFF
.,TRBJ2-7,TRBV5-1,.,15,TGCGCCAGCAGCTTGGAGACAGGCCCTACCAGGGAGCAGTACTTC,CASSLETGPTREQYF
TRBD2,TRBJ2-1,TRBV2,.,14,TGTGCCAGTAGCGGGACTCAACCCTACAATGAGCAGTTCTTC,CASSGTQPYNEQFF
TRBD1,TRBJ2-2,TRBV11-3,.,15,TGTGCCAGCAGCTCCTTACAGGGGAGAGGCGGGGAGCTGTTTTTT,CASSSLQGRGGELFF
TRBD2,TRBJ2-2,TRBV6-4,.,15,TGTGCCAGCAGGCCCCTAGCGGGAGGATCAGGGGAGCTGTTTTTT,CASRPLAGGSGELFF
TRBD1,TRBJ2-7,TRBV25-1,.,18,TGTGCCAGCAGTGCCAGTTCGAACGGGACAGGTGTCTCCTACGAGCAGTACTTC,CASSASSNGTGVSYEQYF
TRBD2,TRBJ2-2,TRBV9,.,19,TGTGCCAGCAGCTCTAGCCGGACTAGCGGGAGTTCGTCCACCGGGGAGCTGTTTTTT,CASSSSRTSGSSSTGELFF
.,TRBJ1-1,TRBV7-9,.,15,TGTGCCAGCAGCTTAGCAGGGGCGAAAGGTAGTGAAGCTTTCTTT,CASSLAGAKGSEAFF
.,TRBJ1-1,TRBV6-5,.,16,TGTGCCAGCAGTTACTCTAAGACAGTCATGAACACTGAAGCTTTCTTT,CASSYSKTVMNTEAFF
TRBD1,TRBJ1-6,TRBV27,.,15,TGTGCCAGCAGGCATCCGGGACAGGGACTTTCACCCCTCCACTTT,CASRHPGQGLSPLHF
.,TRBJ1-5,TRBV4-3,.,15,TGCGCCAGCAGCCCCCAGTTAGAGGGAGGGCAGCCCCAGCATTTT,CASSPQLEGGQPQHF
TRBD2,TRBJ2-1,TRBV27,once,13,TGTGCCAGCAGTGGACTAGCGGCGAATGAGCAGTTCTTC,CASSGLAANEQFF
TRBD1,TRBJ1-1,TRBV24-1,.,17,TGTGCCAACCCACTTCTTAATCCTCGACAGGGTTACACTGAAGCTTTCTTT,CANPLLNPRQGYTEAFF
.,TRBJ2-5,TRBV10-1,.,17,TGCGCCAGCAGTGAGTCTTCGGGACTCTTGTACCAAGAGACCCAGTACTTC,CASSESSGLLYQETQYF
TRBD1,TRBJ1-3,TRBV4-2,.,17,TGTGCCAGCAGCCAAGTGGGGACAGGGGGCTCTGGAAACACCATATATTTT,CASSQVGTGGSGNTIYF